This is a list of T cell receptor beta chains from one sample in a study of long-term antiretroviral therapy in people with HIV. Measured with immunoSEQ multiplex PCR; TCRdb has only the in-frame clones, and not every one. The data show 30,000 to 40,000 clones, with roughly 85% seen just once and 3.5% to 5% held by the top ten. The sample consisted of unsorted PBMCs, taken about 3.3 years after starting antiretroviral therapy. These receptors came from a man aged 18 to 29 with HIV. Both conserved end residues are part of each CDR3. D genes are given only for firm matches. Size values are once, few and many counts, or a class for expanded clones, and some rows have none.

J gene: TRBJ2-3; D gene: -; V gene: TRBV7-8; clone size: -; CDR3 protein: CASSLEGRTDTQYF; CDR3 DNA: TGTGCCAGCAGCTTAGAAGGCAGAACGGATACGCAGTATTTT
J gene: TRBJ1-1; D gene: -; V gene: TRBV5-1; clone size: few; CDR3 protein: CASSLGWGNEAFF; CDR3 DNA: TGCGCCAGCAGCTTGGGATGGGGGAATGAAGCTTTCTTT
J gene: TRBJ1-4; D gene: TRBD1; V gene: TRBV2; clone size: few; CDR3 protein: CASSEARDRGFF; CDR3 DNA: TGTGCCAGCAGTGAAGCAAGGGACAGGGGTTTTTTT
J gene: TRBJ2-7; D gene: TRBD2; V gene: TRBV19; clone size: -; CDR3 protein: CASSRTSGGAREQYF; CDR3 DNA: TGTGCCAGTAGTAGGACTAGCGGGGGGGCCCGGGAGCAGTACTTC
J gene: TRBJ2-7; D gene: -; V gene: TRBV9; clone size: once; CDR3 protein: CASSPARAGAYEQYF; CDR3 DNA: TGTGCCAGCAGCCCAGCACGGGCAGGAGCCTACGAGCAGTACTTC
J gene: TRBJ2-2; D gene: -; V gene: TRBV5-1; clone size: -; CDR3 protein: CASSLVGPGELFF; CDR3 DNA: TGCGCCAGCAGCTTGGTAGGACCCGGGGAGCTGTTTTTT
J gene: TRBJ1-5; D gene: -; V gene: TRBV11-2; clone size: once; CDR3 protein: CASSLGSGYSNQPQHF; CDR3 DNA: TGTGCCAGCAGCTTAGGCTCGGGCTATAGCAATCAGCCCCAGCATTTT
J gene: TRBJ2-7; D gene: -; V gene: TRBV9; clone size: -; CDR3 protein: CASSVAPAISYEQYF; CDR3 DNA: TGTGCCAGCAGCGTAGCCCCCGCAATCTCCTACGAGCAGTACTTC
J gene: TRBJ2-1; D gene: -; V gene: TRBV25-1; clone size: -; CDR3 protein: CASSEYGRDPEQFF; CDR3 DNA: TGTGCCAGCAGTGAATATGGGCGGGATCCCGAGCAGTTCTTC
J gene: TRBJ1-1; D gene: -; V gene: TRBV10-3; clone size: once; CDR3 protein: CAISDSGVSTEAFF; CDR3 DNA: TGTGCCATCAGTGATTCAGGGGTGAGCACTGAAGCTTTCTTT
J gene: TRBJ2-3; D gene: -; V gene: TRBV7-8; clone size: -; CDR3 protein: CASSLRGAKDTQYF; CDR3 DNA: TGTGCCAGCAGCTTAAGGGGGGCCAAGGATACGCAGTATTTT
J gene: TRBJ2-5; D gene: TRBD2; V gene: TRBV28; clone size: -; CDR3 protein: CASSFGLAGDSETQYF; CDR3 DNA: TGTGCCAGCAGTTTCGGACTAGCGGGAGACTCAGAGACCCAGTACTTC
J gene: TRBJ1-1; D gene: -; V gene: TRBV10-1; clone size: -; CDR3 protein: CASSESGPHTEAFF; CDR3 DNA: TGCGCCAGCAGTGAGTCTGGACCCCACACTGAAGCTTTCTTT
J gene: TRBJ2-3; D gene: TRBD1; V gene: TRBV12-5; clone size: few; CDR3 protein: CASGPGQGVTDTQYF; CDR3 DNA: TGTGCTAGTGGTCCGGGACAGGGGGTAACAGATACGCAGTATTTT
J gene: TRBJ2-3; D gene: -; V gene: TRBV4-3; clone size: -; CDR3 protein: CASSQDSGARDTQYF; CDR3 DNA: TGCGCCAGCAGCCAAGATTCAGGGGCTAGAGATACGCAGTATTTT
J gene: TRBJ1-4; D gene: TRBD1; V gene: TRBV7-9; clone size: -; CDR3 protein: CASSPRQGDGFEKLFF; CDR3 DNA: TGTGCCAGCAGCCCCAGACAGGGCGACGGTTTTGAAAAACTGTTTTTT
J gene: TRBJ2-7; D gene: TRBD2; V gene: TRBV7-6; clone size: -; CDR3 protein: CASSVLAGSSYEQYF; CDR3 DNA: TGTGCCAGCAGCGTACTAGCGGGGAGCTCCTACGAGCAGTACTTC
J gene: TRBJ2-6; D gene: -; V gene: TRBV27; clone size: once; CDR3 protein: CASTPRGGPGANVLTF; CDR3 DNA: TGTGCCAGCACCCCGAGGGGGGGGCCTGGGGCCAACGTCCTGACTTTC
J gene: TRBJ1-3; D gene: -; V gene: TRBV28; clone size: -; CDR3 protein: CASSPPGSGNTIYF; CDR3 DNA: TGTGCCAGCAGCCCCCCCGGGTCTGGAAACACCATATATTTT
J gene: TRBJ1-2; D gene: -; V gene: TRBV27; clone size: -; CDR3 protein: CASSLAAGVGYTF; CDR3 DNA: TGTGCCAGCAGTTTAGCGGCAGGGGTTGGCTACACCTTC
J gene: TRBJ2-7; D gene: -; V gene: TRBV6-1; clone size: -; CDR3 protein: CASSERQGLGKGYEQYF; CDR3 DNA: TGTGCCAGCAGTGAGAGGCAGGGACTCGGTAAGGGATACGAGCAGTACTTC
J gene: TRBJ1-1; D gene: -; V gene: TRBV18; clone size: -; CDR3 protein: CASSPRAGENTEAFF; CDR3 DNA: TGTGCCAGCTCACCCCGGGCGGGGGAGAACACTGAAGCTTTCTTT
J gene: TRBJ1-1; D gene: TRBD1; V gene: TRBV6-5; clone size: -; CDR3 protein: CASSYPSTGGGKAFF; CDR3 DNA: TGTGCCAGCAGTTACCCATCGACAGGGGGCGGGAAGGCTTTCTTT
J gene: TRBJ1-2; D gene: -; V gene: TRBV7-2; clone size: -; CDR3 protein: CASSLGMRRSNYGYTF; CDR3 DNA: TGTGCCAGCAGCTTAGGAATGCGTAGGAGTAACTATGGCTACACCTTC
J gene: TRBJ2-1; D gene: -; V gene: TRBV19; clone size: -; CDR3 protein: CASSIAVHNEQFF; CDR3 DNA: TGTGCCAGTAGTATAGCGGTCCACAATGAGCAGTTCTTC
J gene: TRBJ2-1; D gene: TRBD2; V gene: TRBV7-3; clone size: -; CDR3 protein: CASSFGGALSGTNSSYNEQFF; CDR3 DNA: TGTGCCAGCAGCTTCGGTGGGGCGCTATCAGGGACTAATAGCTCCTACAATGAGCAGTTCTTC